One and the same sample provided the 30 T cell receptor beta chains below, sequenced in a study of T cells in Graves' hyperthyroidism and ophthalmopathy. RNA transcripts served as the template for amplifying TCR beta CDR3 regions. The HTBI primer set served for first-round RT-PCR of the TCR CDR3. Via MiXCR, TCRdb re-called the multiplex PCR reads, giving one row per CDR3 protein. The repertoire holds a few hundred thousand distinct CDR3 sequences, roughly 13% seen once, with 5% to 6% in the top ten. Material: blood. The receptor source for this set is a young woman with Graves' hyperthyroidism.

This clonotype was picked up a small number of times. V and J are TRBV6-2 or TRBV6-3 and TRBJ1-2; D is unclear. V dropped 4 bases and J dropped 8 bases, with 11 bases sitting between them. Germline V CDR1 and CDR2: MNHEY, SVGEGT. The CDR3 has 12 amino acids. This CDR3 reads CASSLRAGGYTF. The DNA of the CDR3 is TGTGCCAGCAGTTTGAGGGCGGGAGGCTACACCTTC.

The chain has TRBV27 and TRBJ2-2; tentative D call: TRBD2 (5 bases). V was pared by 5 bases and J by 4 bases, with 14 bases between. Per germline, CDR1 MNHEY and CDR2 SMNVEV (reference sequence). The CDR3 has 15 residues. This CDR3 reads CASSHQIGVTGELFF. In DNA, the CDR3 is TGTGCCAGCAGTCATCAGATCGGGGTCACCGGGGAGCTGTTTTTT.

The V gene is TRBV2, the J gene TRBJ2-7, with TRBD2 matching over 8 bases. Matching the DNA end better, TRBJ2-1 makes the J call doubtful. Germline V lookup: CDR1 SNHLY, CDR2 FYNNEI. This CDR3 is built from 14 residues. Written as DNA, the CDR3 is TGTGCCAGCAGTGAAAGCGGGAGCTACCACGAGCAGTTCTTC. It encodes CASSESGSYHEQFF.

The CDR3 loop is CASSPWTSGSHEQYF. CDR3 in DNA: TGTGCCAGCAGCCCCTGGACTAGCGGGAGCCACGAGCAGTACTTC. The chain combines TRBV9 with TRBJ2-7; 13 bases line up with TRBD2. Germline CDR1 SGDLS, CDR2 YYNGEE. V dropped 4 bases and J dropped 5; count of bases not matched to a gene: 6. CDR3 length equals 15 residues.

This clonotype was detected many times. The V call is TRBV6-5, the J call TRBJ2-3; D possibly uses TRBD1 or TRBD2 (5 bases each). The germline V gene has CDR1 MNHEY and CDR2 SVGAGI. The CDR3 sequence is 16 residues long. V dropped 0 bases and J dropped 2 bases, with 12 bases sitting between them. The CDR3 DNA is TGTGCCAGCAGTTACTCTGGCGTGGGGACCACAGATACGCAGTATTTT. Translated, it gives CASSYSGVGTTDTQYF.

This clonotype was counted many times. The V call is TRBV20-1, the J call TRBJ2-2, with 7 bases matching TRBD2. Germline-derived CDR1 and CDR2 are DFQATT and SNEGSKA (reference sequence). The trim removed 3 bases at V and 7 bases at J, leaving 8 bases unmatched. The CDR3 length is 14 residues. CDR3 sequence: CSASSREFLGELFF. CDR3 in DNA: TGCAGTGCTAGCTCGCGGGAGTTTCTCGGGGAGCTGTTTTTT.

This clonotype was seen repeatedly, ten times or more. J is TRBJ2-1 and V is TRBV28; D is unresolved. V gave up 7 bases and J gave up 5 bases, with 3 bases separating them. The CDR3 covers 10 residues. Per germline, CDR1 MDHEN and CDR2 SYDVKM. The CDR3 reads CASKDNEQFF. CDR3 DNA: TGTGCCAGCAAAGACAATGAGCAGTTCTTC.

This sequence joins TRBV13 and TRBJ2-5, with D possibly matching TRBD2 (6 bases). CDR1 and CDR2 (germline): PRHDT, FYEKMQ (reference sequence). Between the trimmed V and J ends, which lost 5 bases and 5 bases, there was a span of 21 bases. The length of the CDR3 is 16 residues. CDR3 sequence reads: CASSPLGIASDETQYF. CDR3 nucleotides: TGTGCCAGCAGCCCCCTCGGGATCGCTAGCGATGAGACCCAGTACTTC.

The chain carries TRBV20-1 and TRBJ2-7, with 9 bases lining up with TRBD2. This CDR3 has 13 amino acids. CDR1 and CDR2 (germline): DFQATT, SNEGSKA (reference sequence). The J segment lost 4 bases and the V segment lost 6 bases, leaving 7 bases of the junction unmatched. The CDR3 DNA reads as TGCAGTGCCTTAGCGGGAGAGGCATACGAGCAGTACTTC. This translates into CSALAGEAYEQYF.

In this sample, this clonotype turned up once. Possible read error: a much larger clone is one base away. The rearrangement joins TRBV24-1 to TRBJ2-1; the D gene is possibly TRBD2 (6 bases). This CDR3 contains 16 residues. The germline CDR1 and CDR2 sequences are KGHDR and SFDVKD. In nucleotides, the CDR3 is TGTGCCACCAGTGATTTTGGGACTCTTGTACACAATGAGCAGCTCTTC. It specifies CATSDFGTLVHNEQLF.

At least ten counts were recorded for this clonotype. The J gene is TRBJ2-7, the V gene TRBV7-2, with 7 bases that match TRBD2. This CDR3 comprises 12 residues. The V gene's germline CDR1 is SGHTA and CDR2 FQGNSA. Losses at the gene ends were 5 bases for V and 6 bases for J; bases not matched to a gene: 4. DNA for the CDR3: TGTGCCAGCAGCAGGACTAGGGGCGAGCAGTACTTC. It specifies CASSRTRGEQYF.

The sample holds many counts of this clonotype. The chain joins TRBV3-1 to TRBJ1-1; D ambiguous. Trimming pared 1 base from V and 1 base from J, leaving 4 bases between. The CDR3 runs 13 residues. In germline, CDR1 is LGHDT, CDR2 YNNKEL (reference sequence). The CDR3 region has the DNA TGTGCCAGCAGCCAAGTTCCGAACACTGAAGCTTTCTTT. The encoded protein is CASSQVPNTEAFF.

In this sample, this clonotype turned up many times. The chain employs TRBV28 and TRBJ2-1, with D tentatively TRBD1 (6 bases). The V gene lost 6 bases and the J gene lost 1 base, with 7 bases spanning the gap. Germline V gene lookup returns CDR1 MDHEN and CDR2 SYDVKM. The CDR3 runs to 13 residues. CDR3 nucleotides: TGTGCCAGCAGACAGGGATCCTACAATGAGCAGTTCTTC. This translates into CASRQGSYNEQFF.

This clonotype was detected a few times. CDR3 region: CSATAVRTYNEQFF. As DNA, the CDR3 is TGCAGTGCGACGGCAGTGAGGACTTACAATGAGCAGTTCTTC. The V call is TRBV20-1, the J call TRBJ2-1; a possible D gene is TRBD2 (5 bases). CDR3 length: 14 residues. V shed 6 bases and J shed 4 bases, with 16 bases lying between them. The germline V gene encodes CDR1 DFQATT and CDR2 SNEGSKA (reference sequence).

This clonotype was seen a single time. An end of the junction differs from the germline gene, which may be a read error. V is TRBV5-5 and J is TRBJ1-1; D unclear. Germline CDR1 is SGHKS and CDR2 is YYEKEE (reference sequence). This CDR3 is built from 14 residues. The chain's CDR3 is CASSSTVPGTEAFF. The CDR3 nucleotides are TGCGCCAGCAGCTCTACAGTCCCGGGGACTGAAGCTTTCTTT.

This chain links TRBV5-4 with TRBJ2-5; D may correspond to TRBD1 or TRBD2 (5 bases each). Between the trimmed V and J ends, which lost 5 bases and 1 base, there was a span of 15 bases. The CDR3 has 15 amino acids. CDR1 and CDR2 (germline): SGHNT, YYREEE (reference sequence). The CDR3 reads CASRGAGTVQETQYF. The CDR3 coding sequence is TGTGCCAGCAGAGGAGCCGGGACGGTCCAAGAGACCCAGTACTTC.

There are many counts of this clonotype. The chain links TRBV7-3 to TRBJ2-1; 15 bases line up with TRBD2. With V trimmed by 2 bases and J by 7 bases, 6 bases remained unmatched. Germline values: CDR1 SGHTA, CDR2 FQGTGA. The CDR3 extends over 17 amino acids. The CDR3 DNA reads as TGTGCCAGCAGCTTAGGACTAGCGGGAGGGCCAGGAAATGAGCAGTTCTTC. The encoded protein is CASSLGLAGGPGNEQFF.

The V gene is TRBV28, the J gene TRBJ2-3; 12 bases agree with TRBD1. With V trimmed by 4 bases and J by 6 bases, 5 bases remained unmatched. The CDR3 runs to 15 residues. Germline CDR1 is MDHEN and CDR2 is SYDVKM. The CDR3 DNA sequence: TGTGCCAGCAGTTCGCCGGGACAGGGGGCGGATACGCAGTATTTT. It yields the protein CASSSPGQGADTQYF.

The chain carries TRBV5-1 and TRBJ1-4; 7 nucleotides align to TRBD1. This CDR3 region has 16 residues. Per germline, CDR1 SGHRS and CDR2 YFSETQ. V dropped 4 bases and J dropped 0; count of bases not matched to a gene: 6. This chain's CDR3 is CASSRGQYATNEKLFF. As DNA, the CDR3 is TGCGCCAGCAGCAGGGGACAGTACGCAACTAATGAAAAACTGTTTTTT.

At least ten counts were recorded for this clonotype. This chain joins TRBV6-5 and TRBJ2-2, with 9 positions matching TRBD2. There are 16 residues in the CDR3. Germline lookup yields CDR1 MNHEY and CDR2 SVGAGI. Trimming removed 7 bases from V and 4 bases from J; junction bases left unmatched: 10. The CDR3 spells CASTGLARWSTGELFF. CDR3 DNA: TGTGCCAGCACGGGACTAGCTCGATGGAGCACCGGGGAGCTGTTTTTT.

This clonotype was recorded a few times. The chain has TRBV5-1 and TRBJ2-5; no clear D. The CDR3 is 16 amino acids. Trimming shortened V by 2 bases and J by 1 base, and 15 bases separated the two germline ends. The germline V gene encodes CDR1 SGHRS and CDR2 YFSETQ. Written as DNA, the CDR3 is TGCGCCAGCAGCTTTCGATTCGTCCGTATCCAAGAGACCCAGTACTTC. Amino acids: CASSFRFVRIQETQYF.

This clonotype was counted ten times or more. The gene calls are TRBV18 and TRBJ1-1; possibly TRBD1 for D (5 bases). V was pared by 0 bases and J by 10 bases, with 9 bases between. CDR3 length: 12 residues. CDR1 and CDR2 from the germline V gene are KGHSH and LQKENI. The CDR3 region is CASSPPPGLAFF. In DNA form, the CDR3 reads TGTGCCAGCTCACCACCTCCAGGGCTAGCTTTCTTT.

The chain links TRBV7-9 to TRBJ1-6, with 9 bases lining up with TRBD1. This CDR3 is built from 14 residues. V dropped 5 bases and J dropped 7; count of bases not matched to a gene: 3. Germline V gene sequence: CDR1 SEHNR, CDR2 FQNEAQ (reference sequence). The CDR3 sequence: CASSRTGGNSPLHF. CDR3 nucleotides: TGTGCCAGCAGCCGAACAGGGGGCAATTCACCCCTCCACTTT.

The chain is built from TRBV20-1 and TRBJ2-7; D ambiguous. The CDR3 has 12 residues. Germline CDR1 reads DFQATT; CDR2 reads SNEGSKA (reference sequence). The germline V and J ends were trimmed by 3 bases and 1 base, with 7 bases remaining between them. CDR3 DNA sequence: TGCAGTGCTAGTAGCCAGTCCTACGAGCAGTACTTC. It yields the protein CSASSQSYEQYF.

This clonotype was found many times. V gene TRBV30 combines with J gene TRBJ1-1; possible D gene TRBD1, 5 bases. The germline V and J ends were trimmed by 1 base and 2 bases, with 8 bases remaining between them. This CDR3 contains 13 residues. CDR1 and CDR2 (germline): GTSNPN, SVGIG (reference sequence). The CDR3 bases are TGTGCCTGGAGTGCGACAGCTAACACTGAAGCTTTCTTT. Translated, it gives CAWSATANTEAFF.

In this sample, this clonotype turned up many times. The J gene is TRBJ2-7, the V gene TRBV3-1, with 8 nucleotides matching TRBD2. This CDR3 is 16 amino acids long. V was pared by 2 bases and J by 6 bases, with 12 bases of the junction left unmatched. Germline CDR1 and CDR2: LGHDT and YNNKEL (reference sequence). In DNA, the CDR3 is TGTGCCAGCAGCCAATACTCGGGTAGCGGGATGGGCGAGCAGTACTTC. It translates to CASSQYSGSGMGEQYF.

This clonotype was seen a handful of times. This chain joins TRBV29-1 and TRBJ2-3, with D unclear. CDR1 is SQVTM and CDR2 is ANQGSEA in the germline V gene. There are 12 residues in the CDR3. V was clipped by 4 bases and J by 0 bases, with 5 bases between them. CDR3 nucleotides: TGCAGCGTTGGGCCTAGCACAGATACGCAGTATTTT. It specifies CSVGPSTDTQYF.

The chain joins TRBV30 to TRBJ2-2; D is unclear. This CDR3 is 13 amino acids long. CDR1 is GTSNPN, CDR2 SVGIG, per germline (reference sequence). Between the trimmed V and J ends, which lost 2 bases and 4 bases, there was a span of 8 bases. The CDR3 sequence is CAWSIGRTGELFF. Written as DNA, the CDR3 is TGTGCCTGGAGTATAGGGCGCACCGGGGAGCTGTTTTTT.

This clonotype was observed many times. The gene calls are TRBV27 and TRBJ2-3; D uncertain. The CDR3 has 14 amino acids. The germline V and J ends were trimmed by 5 bases and 10 bases, with 19 bases remaining between them. Per germline, CDR1 MNHEY and CDR2 SMNVEV (reference sequence). CDR3 loop: CASSPSDLWLPQYF. The CDR3 DNA follows: TGTGCCAGCAGTCCCTCCGACTTGTGGTTACCGCAGTATTTT.

This sequence joins TRBV19 and TRBJ2-1, with D uncertain. This CDR3 is 11 amino acids long. Germline V lookup: CDR1 LNHDA, CDR2 SQIVND (reference sequence). The germline V and J ends were trimmed by 3 bases and 8 bases, with 5 bases remaining between them. CDR3 loop: CASSMLDEQFF. The CDR3 DNA is TGTGCCAGTAGTATGCTCGATGAGCAGTTCTTC.